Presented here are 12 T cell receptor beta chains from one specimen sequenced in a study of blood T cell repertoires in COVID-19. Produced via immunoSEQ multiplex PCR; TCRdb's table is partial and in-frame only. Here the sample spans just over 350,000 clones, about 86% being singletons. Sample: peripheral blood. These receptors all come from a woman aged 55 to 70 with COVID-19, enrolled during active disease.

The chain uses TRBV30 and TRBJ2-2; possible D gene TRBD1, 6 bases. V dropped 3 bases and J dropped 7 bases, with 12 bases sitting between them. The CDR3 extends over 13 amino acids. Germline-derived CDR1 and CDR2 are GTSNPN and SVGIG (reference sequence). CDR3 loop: CAWRATGHGELFF. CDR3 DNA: TGTGCCTGGAGAGCGACAGGCCACGGGGAGCTGTTTTTT.

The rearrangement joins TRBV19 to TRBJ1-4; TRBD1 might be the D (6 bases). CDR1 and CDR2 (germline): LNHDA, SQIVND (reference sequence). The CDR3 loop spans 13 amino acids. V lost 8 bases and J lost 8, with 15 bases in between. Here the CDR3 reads CASLDRREEKLFF. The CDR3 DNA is TGTGCCAGTCTGGACAGAAGGGAAGAAAAACTGTTTTTT.

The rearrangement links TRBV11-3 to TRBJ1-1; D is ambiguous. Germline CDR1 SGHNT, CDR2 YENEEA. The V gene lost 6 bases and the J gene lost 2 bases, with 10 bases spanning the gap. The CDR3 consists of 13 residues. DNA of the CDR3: TGTGCCAGCAGTAACTCTCCCAACACTGAAGCTTTCTTT. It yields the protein CASSNSPNTEAFF.

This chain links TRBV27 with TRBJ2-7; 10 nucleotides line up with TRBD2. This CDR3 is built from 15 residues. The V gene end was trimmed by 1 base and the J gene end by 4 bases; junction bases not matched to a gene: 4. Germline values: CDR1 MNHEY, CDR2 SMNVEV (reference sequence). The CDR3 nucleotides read TGTGCCAGCAGTTTATTAAGCGGGAGGGGGTACGAGCAGTACTTC. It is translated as CASSLLSGRGYEQYF.

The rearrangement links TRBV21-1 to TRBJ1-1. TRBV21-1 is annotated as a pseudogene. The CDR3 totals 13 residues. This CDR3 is CASGGGPNTEAFF. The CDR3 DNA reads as TGTGCCAGCGGGGGAGGTCCGAACACTGAAGCTTTCTTT.

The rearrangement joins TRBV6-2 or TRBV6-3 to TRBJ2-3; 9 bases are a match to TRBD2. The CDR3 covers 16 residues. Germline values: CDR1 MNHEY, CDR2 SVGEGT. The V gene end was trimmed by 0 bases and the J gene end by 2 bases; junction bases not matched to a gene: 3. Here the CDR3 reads CASSYSRLADTDTQYF. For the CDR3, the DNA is TGTGCCAGCAGTTACTCACGACTAGCGGACACAGATACGCAGTATTTT.

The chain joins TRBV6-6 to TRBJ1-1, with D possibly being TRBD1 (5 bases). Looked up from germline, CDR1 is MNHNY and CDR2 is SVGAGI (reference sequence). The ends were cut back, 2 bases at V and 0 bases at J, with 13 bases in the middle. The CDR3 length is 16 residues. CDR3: CASSYGAEFMNTEAFF. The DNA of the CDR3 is TGTGCCAGCAGTTACGGGGCAGAGTTCATGAACACTGAAGCTTTCTTT.

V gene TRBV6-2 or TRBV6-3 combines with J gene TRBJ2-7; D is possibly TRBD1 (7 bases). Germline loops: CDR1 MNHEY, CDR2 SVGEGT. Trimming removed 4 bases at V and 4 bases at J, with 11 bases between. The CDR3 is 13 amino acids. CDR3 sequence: CASSSAGGYEQYF. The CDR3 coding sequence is TGTGCCAGCAGTTCAGCAGGGGGGTACGAGCAGTACTTC.

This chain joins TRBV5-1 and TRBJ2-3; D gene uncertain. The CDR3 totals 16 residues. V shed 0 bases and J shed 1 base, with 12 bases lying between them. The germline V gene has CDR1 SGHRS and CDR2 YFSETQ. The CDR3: CASSLVSSWGTDTQYF. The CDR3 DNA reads TGCGCCAGCAGCTTGGTTAGCAGTTGGGGCACAGATACGCAGTATTTT.

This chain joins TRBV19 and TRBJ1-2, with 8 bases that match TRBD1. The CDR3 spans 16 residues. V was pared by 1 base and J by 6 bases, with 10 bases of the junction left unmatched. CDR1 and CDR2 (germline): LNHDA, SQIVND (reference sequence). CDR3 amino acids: CASSIVRTGFANGYTF. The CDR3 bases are TGTGCCAGTAGTATAGTGAGGACAGGGTTTGCGAATGGCTACACCTTC.

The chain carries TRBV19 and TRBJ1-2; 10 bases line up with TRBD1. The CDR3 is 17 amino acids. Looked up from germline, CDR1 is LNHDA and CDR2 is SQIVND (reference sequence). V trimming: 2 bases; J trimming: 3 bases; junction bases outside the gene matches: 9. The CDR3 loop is CASSIRSRTGGHYGYTF. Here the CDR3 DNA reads TGTGCCAGTAGTATAAGGTCCCGGACAGGGGGGCACTATGGCTACACCTTC.

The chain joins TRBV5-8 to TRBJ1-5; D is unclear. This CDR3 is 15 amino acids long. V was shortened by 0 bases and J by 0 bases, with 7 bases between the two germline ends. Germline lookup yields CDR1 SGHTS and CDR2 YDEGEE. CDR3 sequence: CASSLAMYSNQPQHF. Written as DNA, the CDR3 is TGTGCCAGCAGCTTGGCTATGTATAGCAATCAGCCCCAGCATTTT.